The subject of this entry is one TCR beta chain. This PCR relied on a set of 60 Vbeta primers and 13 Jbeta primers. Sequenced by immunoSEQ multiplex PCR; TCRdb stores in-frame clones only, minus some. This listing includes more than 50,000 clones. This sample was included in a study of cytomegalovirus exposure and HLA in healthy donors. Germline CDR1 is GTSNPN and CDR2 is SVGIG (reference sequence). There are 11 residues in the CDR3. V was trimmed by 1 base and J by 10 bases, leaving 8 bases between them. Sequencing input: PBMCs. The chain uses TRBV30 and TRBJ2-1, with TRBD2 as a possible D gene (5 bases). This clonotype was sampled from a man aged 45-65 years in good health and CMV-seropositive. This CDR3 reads CAWSAGGEQFF. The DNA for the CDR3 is TGTGCCTGGAGTGCGGGCGGGGAGCAGTTCTTC.